This is a list of T cell receptor beta chains from one sample in a study of cytomegalovirus exposure and HLA in healthy donors. Repertoires were generated with immunoSEQ multiplex PCR, while TCRdb's copy carries only in-frame clones and drops some. The sample carries 200,000 or so clones, about 88% recorded once. Material: PBMCs. These receptors were obtained from a girl under three years old in good health and CMV-seronegative. Each CDR3 is given without its conserved first and last residue.

CDR3: ASSRAWETGPNTEAF
V: TRBV4-2

CDR3: ASSQDEGLAGGHPFETQY
V: TRBV4-3

CDR3: ASSLNGLAVAGMDTQY
V: TRBV11-1

CDR3: ASMRGAGEVETQY
V: TRBV6-5

CDR3: ASSEIFRAENYGYT
V: TRBV6-1

CDR3: ASGTSGENTGELF
V: TRBV9

CDR3: ASSQETGLSTDTQY
V: TRBV14

CDR3: ASSLGGTAATNEKLF
V: TRBV5-1

CDR3: AWSGGPDTQY
V: TRBV30

CDR3: ASSEVSSVEQY
V: TRBV5-6

CDR3: ASSQELWNRELGYT
V: TRBV4-2

CDR3: ASSNPGGQGATYEQY
V: TRBV19

CDR3: ASSPTGALYEQY
V: TRBV5-4

CDR3: ASQGTYDTGELF
V: TRBV6-6

CDR3: ATDRSPGEAEAF
V: TRBV10-3

CDR3: ASSFFSEQF
V: TRBV27

CDR3: ASSLPEETQY
V: TRBV5-1

CDR3: ASSFESAGPLH
V: TRBV7-9

CDR3: ASSLEGGGGFSYEQY
V: TRBV7-6

CDR3: ASSSALAGPNNEQF
V: TRBV6-5

CDR3: ASSSRLAGAPDTQY
V: TRBV7-6

CDR3: ASGFGSGDTVTQY
V: TRBV12-5

CDR3: ASSECKGAGCTEAF
V: TRBV6-1

CDR3: ASSLGLAGGHPNYNEQF
V: TRBV4-1